This TCR beta chain was obtained from a study of beta chain features in type 1 diabetes. About the research overall: Sorted cell examination encompassed over 90,000,000 cells across all samples.

V dropped 5 bases and J dropped 0; count of bases not matched to a gene: 2. CDR1 and CDR2 (germline): SGHRS, YFSETQ. This CDR3 is built from 15 residues. Expressed TCRB transcripts got sequenced, as all isolated RNA was reverse transcribed. Reads from naive, central memory and regulatory T cell samples averaged about 3.8 million. Measured with immunoSEQ multiplex PCR; TCRdb has only the in-frame clones, and not every one. The sample has 150,000 to 190,000 clones; approximately 12% are singletons. Sorting of CD4+ naive, central memory, regulatory and stem cell-like memory cells was performed via CD45RO/CCR7/CD25/CD127/CD95/CD27. Each population that was sorted was more than 95% pure.

This receptor was obtained from a man aged 18 to 29 in good health. The J gene is TRBJ2-6, the V gene TRBV5-1; 7 nucleotides line up with TRBD1. Sequencing was carried out using central memory CD4+ T cells from blood. CDR3 in DNA: TGCGCCAGCAGTAGACAGGGCTCTGGGGCCAACGTCCTGACTTTC. It yields the protein CASSRQGSGANVLTF. Drawing the rest from reference TRBV5-1 and TRBJ2-6, the complete variable domain is KAGVTQTPRYLIKTRGQQVTLSCSPISGHRSVSWYQQTPGQGLQFLFEYFSETQRNKGNFPGRFSGRQFSNSRSEMNVSTLELGDSALYLCASSRQGSGANVLTFGAGSRLTVL.